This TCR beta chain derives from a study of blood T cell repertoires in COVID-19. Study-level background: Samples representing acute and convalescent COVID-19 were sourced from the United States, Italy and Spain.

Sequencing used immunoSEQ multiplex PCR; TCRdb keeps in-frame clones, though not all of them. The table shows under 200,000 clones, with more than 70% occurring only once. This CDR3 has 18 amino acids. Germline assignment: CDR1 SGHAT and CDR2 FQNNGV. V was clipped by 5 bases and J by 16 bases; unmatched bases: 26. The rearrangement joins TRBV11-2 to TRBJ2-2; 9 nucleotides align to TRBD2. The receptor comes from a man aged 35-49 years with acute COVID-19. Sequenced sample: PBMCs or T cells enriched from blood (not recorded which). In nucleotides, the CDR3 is TGTGCCAGCAGCCCCCCCCATCTCCGCGGGAGGGCCCCCTCGGAGTCGTTTTTT. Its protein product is CASSPPHLRGRAPSESFF.